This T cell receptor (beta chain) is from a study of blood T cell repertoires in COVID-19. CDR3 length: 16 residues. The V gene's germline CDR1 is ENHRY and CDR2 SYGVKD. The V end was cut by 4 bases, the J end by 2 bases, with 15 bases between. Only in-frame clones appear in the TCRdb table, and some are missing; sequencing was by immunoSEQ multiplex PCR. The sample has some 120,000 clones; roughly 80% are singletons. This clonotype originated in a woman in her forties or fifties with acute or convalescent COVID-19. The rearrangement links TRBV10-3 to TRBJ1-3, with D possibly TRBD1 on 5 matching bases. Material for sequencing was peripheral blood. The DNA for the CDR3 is TGTGCCATCAGTGCAGGGTTCGATTCCCCTGGAAACACCATATATTTT. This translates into CAISAGFDSPGNTIYF.